The 15 T cell receptor beta chains presented below share a single source sample, sequenced in a study of T-cell reconstitution after alpha-beta-depleted transplantation in children. Construction of the TCRbeta library involved unique molecular identifiers. MiXCR was run by TCRdb on the PCR reads, yielding one entry per CDR3 protein. The sample gives more than 450,000 distinct CDR3 sequences, approximately 20% of which show up once; 2.5% to 4% is in the top ten. The specimen comprised PBMCs from the stem cell graft donor, sampled from the stem cell graft. The receptors stem from a human donor who donated a stem cell graft to a child with acute lymphoblastic leukemia.

This clonotype came up a few times. V gene TRBV10-1 combines with J gene TRBJ2-7, with D hard to call. Trimming removed 3 bases from V and 0 bases from J, with 12 bases in between. Germline V gives CDR1 WNHNN, CDR2 SYGVQD (reference sequence). The length of the CDR3 is 15 residues. In nucleotides, the CDR3 is TGCGCCAGCAGTGAAAAGGCCCCGTGCTCCTACGAGCAGTACTTC. This translates into CASSEKAPCSYEQYF.

This clonotype was seen only a few times. V is TRBV29-1 and J is TRBJ2-5; D is unresolved. In germline, CDR1 is SQVTM, CDR2 ANQGSEA. V lost 7 bases and J 7 bases, leaving 19 bases between the germline ends. This CDR3 has 13 amino acids. The CDR3 here is CSAGDRALGTQYF. The CDR3 bases are TGCAGCGCCGGAGACCGGGCTCTAGGGACCCAGTACTTC.

This chain links TRBV10-3 with TRBJ1-1; 7 bases match TRBD1. CDR1 and CDR2 (germline): ENHRY, SYGVKD. The CDR3 runs 15 residues. Losses at the gene ends were 6 bases for V and 0 bases for J; bases not matched to a gene: 7. The CDR3 here is CAIRLLQGMNTEAFF. The CDR3 bases are TGTGCCATCAGGTTATTACAGGGGATGAACACTGAAGCTTTCTTT.

This clonotype was observed a few times. V and J are TRBV7-2 and TRBJ2-1; a weak D match, TRBD2 (5 bases). V was trimmed by 2 bases and J by 6 bases, leaving 17 bases between them. This CDR3 spans 16 amino acids. Germline V gives CDR1 SGHTA, CDR2 FQGNSA. CDR3 DNA: TGTGCCAGCAGCTTAACAATCTTAGGCGGGTTCAATGAGCAGTTCTTC. Translating gives CASSLTILGGFNEQFF.

V and J are TRBV10-2 and TRBJ2-1; tentatively, D is TRBD1 or TRBD2 (5 bases each). From germline, CDR1 is WSHSY and CDR2 SAAADI. CDR3 length: 13 residues. Trimming stripped 8 bases from V and 0 bases from J, with 8 bases between. The CDR3 DNA follows: TGCGCCAGCGCTGGGACCTCCTACAATGAGCAGTTCTTC. This encodes CASAGTSYNEQFF.

The gene calls are TRBV7-8 and TRBJ1-5, with D unresolved. This CDR3 has 17 residues. Trimming shortened V by 5 bases and J by 4 bases, and 21 bases separated the two germline ends. The V gene's germline CDR1 is SGHVS and CDR2 FQNEAQ. CDR3 nucleotide sequence: TGTGCCAGCAGCCTTCTTCCGGGCCGTGGGGAGAATCAGCCCCAGCATTTT. Translated, it gives CASSLLPGRGENQPQHF.

This clonotype came up a few times. The rearrangement joins TRBV5-1 to TRBJ1-1, with 8 nucleotides matching TRBD1. This CDR3 has 15 amino acids. CDR1 is SGHRS, CDR2 YFSETQ, per germline. Trimming took 0 bases from V and 1 from J; bases not matched to a gene: 2. The CDR3 DNA follows: TGCGCCAGCAGCTTGGCTCAGGGGGCGAACACTGAAGCTTTCTTT. Protein: CASSLAQGANTEAFF. The whole variable domain, filled in from reference TRBV5-1 and TRBJ1-1, reads KAGVTQTPRYLIKTRGQQVTLSCSPISGHRSVSWYQQTPGQGLQFLFEYFSETQRNKGNFPGRFSGRQFSNSRSEMNVSTLELGDSALYLCASSLAQGANTEAFFGQGTRLTVV.

The chain carries TRBV4-1 and TRBJ1-1; D unclear. This CDR3 region has 14 residues. The germline gives CDR1 MGHRA, CDR2 YSYEKL. Trimming pared 4 bases from V and 1 base from J, leaving 10 bases between. The CDR3 spells CASSRGRQNTEAFF. CDR3 in DNA: TGCGCCAGCAGCCGGGGTCGACAGAACACTGAAGCTTTCTTT.

This clonotype has just a few counts. The chain recombines TRBV7-6 with TRBJ2-3; D is possibly TRBD1 (7 bases). The CDR3 has 17 residues. The germline CDR1 and CDR2 sequences are SGHVS and FNYEAQ. V was shortened by 5 bases and J by 6 bases, with 24 bases between the two germline ends. The CDR3 reads CASSNRGGVEGTDTQYF. Written as DNA, the CDR3 is TGTGCCAGCAGCAACAGGGGAGGTGTGGAGGGAACGGATACGCAGTATTTT.

This clonotype was picked up a small number of times. The chain has TRBV29-1 and TRBJ1-2, with 7 bases matching TRBD1. V dropped 6 bases and J dropped 3; count of bases not matched to a gene: 4. There are 12 residues in the CDR3. Germline V CDR1 and CDR2: SQVTM, ANQGSEA. The CDR3, as DNA: TGCAGCGTCGCTGGACAGGACTATGGCTACACCTTC. It yields the protein CSVAGQDYGYTF.

This clonotype came up a few times. The chain carries TRBV5-1 and TRBJ2-1; unclear D gene. The germline gives CDR1 SGHRS, CDR2 YFSETQ. The CDR3 length is 14 residues. Trimming cost V 3 bases and J 2 bases, with 9 bases left between them. CDR3 sequence: CASSSDGTYNEQFF. The DNA for the CDR3 is TGCGCCAGCAGCTCGGACGGAACCTACAATGAGCAGTTCTTC.

The gene calls are TRBV6-1 and TRBJ2-2; D could derive from TRBD1 or TRBD2 (5 bases each). Germline V lookup: CDR1 MNHNS, CDR2 SASEGT. This CDR3 spans 14 amino acids. Trimming took off 5 bases at V and 2 bases at J, with 9 bases between the two ends. CDR3: CASSMGTNTGELFF. CDR3 DNA sequence: TGTGCCAGCAGTATGGGGACCAACACCGGGGAGCTGTTTTTT.

CDR3 region: CASSSWTGSITEAFF. The CDR3 nucleotides are TGTGCCAGCAGCTCCTGGACAGGGAGCATTACTGAAGCTTTCTTT. The gene calls are TRBV7-9 and TRBJ1-1, with 8 bases matching TRBD1. J lost 5 bases, V lost 4 bases, and 9 bases had no gene match. Germline CDR1 is SEHNR and CDR2 is FQNEAQ (reference sequence). There are 15 residues in the CDR3.

This clonotype occurred a few times. The chain links TRBV7-9 to TRBJ1-1; tentative D call: TRBD1 (5 bases). Germline V gene sequence: CDR1 SEHNR, CDR2 FQNEAQ (reference sequence). The ends were cut back, 3 bases at V and 11 bases at J, with 10 bases in the middle. The CDR3 extends over 11 amino acids. CDR3 loop: CASSFGALAFF. In DNA, the CDR3 is TGTGCCAGCAGCTTTGGGGCACTGGCTTTCTTT. The variable domain in full, completed from reference TRBV7-9 and TRBJ1-1, reads DTGVSQNPRHKITKRGQNVTFRCDPISEHNRLYWYRQTLGQGPEFLTYFQNEAQLEKSRLLSDRFSAERPKGSFSTLEIQRTEQGDSAMYLCASSFGALAFFGQGTRLTVV.

This clonotype turned up a few times. This chain joins TRBV6-1 and TRBJ1-6; D not certain. The V end lost 7 bases, the J end lost 8 bases, and 21 bases lay between the germline ends. CDR3 size: 16 residues. The germline CDR1 and CDR2 sequences are MNHNS and SASEGT. CDR3 nucleotides: TGTGCCAGCACCTCGACGGGTTCGCCACGGGATTCACCCCTCCACTTT. It translates to CASTSTGSPRDSPLHF.